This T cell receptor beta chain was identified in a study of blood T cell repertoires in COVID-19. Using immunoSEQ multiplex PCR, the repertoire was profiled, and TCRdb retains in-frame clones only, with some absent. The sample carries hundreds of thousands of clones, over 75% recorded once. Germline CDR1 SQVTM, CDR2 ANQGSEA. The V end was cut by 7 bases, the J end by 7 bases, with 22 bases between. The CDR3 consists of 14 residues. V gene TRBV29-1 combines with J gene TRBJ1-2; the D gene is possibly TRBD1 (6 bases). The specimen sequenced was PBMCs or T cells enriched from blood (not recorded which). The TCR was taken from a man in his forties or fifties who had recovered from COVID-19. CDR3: CSASRGSQGGGYTF. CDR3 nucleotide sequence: TGCAGCGCCTCGAGGGGCTCCCAAGGGGGTGGCTACACCTTC.